This T cell receptor beta chain was captured in a study of radiotherapy plus CTLA-4 blockade in lung cancer. In the study overall: Objective responses were observed in about 17% of patients, and disease control was achieved by roughly 30%. Findings and limits, study-wide: Early blood T cell clone dynamics, with interferon-beta, were reported to best predict response. Peripheral blood showed expansion of tumor-derived TCR clones after radiotherapy and ipilimumab.

Ipilimumab CTLA-4 blockade and focal radiation were given to patients with chemo-refractory metastatic non-small-cell lung cancer. Produced via immunoSEQ multiplex PCR; TCRdb's table is partial and in-frame only. The sample consists of 50,000 to 60,000 clones, roughly 80% of them appearing once. V gave up 4 bases and J gave up 3 bases; unmatched junction bases: 8. In germline, CDR1 is SGHTS, CDR2 YDEGEE. CDR3 size: 17 residues. To note about this clone: The antigen remains undetermined.

The sample consisted of peripheral blood, taken from a patient treated with radiotherapy plus ipilimumab. The sequence was obtained from a human donor with non-small cell lung cancer who had a complete response to radiotherapy plus ipilimumab. The chain employs TRBV5-8 and TRBJ2-2, with 11 bases matching TRBD1. The CDR3: CASSTGQGALDTGELFF. CDR3 nucleotide sequence: TGTGCCAGCAGCACCGGACAGGGGGCGTTGGACACCGGGGAGCTGTTTTTT.